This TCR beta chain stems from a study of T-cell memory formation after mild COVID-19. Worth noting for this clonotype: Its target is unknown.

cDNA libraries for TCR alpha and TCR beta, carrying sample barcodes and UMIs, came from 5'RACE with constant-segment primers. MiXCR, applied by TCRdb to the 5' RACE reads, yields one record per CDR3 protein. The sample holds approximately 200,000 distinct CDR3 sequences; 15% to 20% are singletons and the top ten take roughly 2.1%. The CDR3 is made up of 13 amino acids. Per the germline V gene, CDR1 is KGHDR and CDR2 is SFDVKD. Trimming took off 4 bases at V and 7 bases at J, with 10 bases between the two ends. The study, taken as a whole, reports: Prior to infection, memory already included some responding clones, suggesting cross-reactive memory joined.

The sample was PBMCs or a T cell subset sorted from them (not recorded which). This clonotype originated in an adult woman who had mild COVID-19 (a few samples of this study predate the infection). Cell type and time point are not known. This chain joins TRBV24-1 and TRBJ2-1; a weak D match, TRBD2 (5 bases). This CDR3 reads CATSDGLRNEQFF. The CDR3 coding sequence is TGTGCCACCAGTGACGGACTCAGAAATGAGCAGTTCTTC.